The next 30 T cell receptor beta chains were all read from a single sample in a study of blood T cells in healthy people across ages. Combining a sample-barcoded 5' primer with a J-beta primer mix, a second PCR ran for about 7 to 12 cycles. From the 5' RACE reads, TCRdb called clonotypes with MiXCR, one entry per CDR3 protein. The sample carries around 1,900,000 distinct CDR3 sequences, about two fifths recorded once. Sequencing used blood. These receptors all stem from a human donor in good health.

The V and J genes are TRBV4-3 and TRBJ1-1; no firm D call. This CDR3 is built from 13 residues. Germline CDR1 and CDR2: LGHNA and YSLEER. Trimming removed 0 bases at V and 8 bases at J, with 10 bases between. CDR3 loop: CASSQELGWEAFF. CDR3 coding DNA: TGCGCCAGCAGCCAAGAGTTAGGCTGGGAAGCTTTCTTT.

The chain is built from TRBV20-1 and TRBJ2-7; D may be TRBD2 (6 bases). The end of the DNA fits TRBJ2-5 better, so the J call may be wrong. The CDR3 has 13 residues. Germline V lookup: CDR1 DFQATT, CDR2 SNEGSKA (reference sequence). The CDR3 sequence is CSARGKGGETQYF. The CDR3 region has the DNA TGCAGTGCTAGAGGCAAGGGAGGCGAGACCCAGTACTTC.

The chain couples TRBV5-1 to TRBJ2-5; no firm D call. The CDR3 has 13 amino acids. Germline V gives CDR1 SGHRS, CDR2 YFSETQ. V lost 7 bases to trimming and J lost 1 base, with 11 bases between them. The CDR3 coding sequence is TGCGCCAGCGGCTCGACCCTCCAAGAGACCCAGTACTTC. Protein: CASGSTLQETQYF.

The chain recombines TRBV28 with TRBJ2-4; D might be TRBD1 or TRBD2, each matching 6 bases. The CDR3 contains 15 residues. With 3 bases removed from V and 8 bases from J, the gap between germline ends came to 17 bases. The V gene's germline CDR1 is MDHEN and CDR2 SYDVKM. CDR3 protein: CASSFGGLGVYIQYF. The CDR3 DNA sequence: TGTGCCAGCAGTTTTGGGGGGCTCGGGGTATACATTCAGTACTTC.

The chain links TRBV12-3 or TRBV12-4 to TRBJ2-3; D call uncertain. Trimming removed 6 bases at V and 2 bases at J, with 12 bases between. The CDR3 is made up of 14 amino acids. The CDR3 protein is CASRSQAITDTQYF. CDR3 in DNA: TGTGCCAGCAGGTCCCAGGCTATCACAGATACGCAGTATTTT.

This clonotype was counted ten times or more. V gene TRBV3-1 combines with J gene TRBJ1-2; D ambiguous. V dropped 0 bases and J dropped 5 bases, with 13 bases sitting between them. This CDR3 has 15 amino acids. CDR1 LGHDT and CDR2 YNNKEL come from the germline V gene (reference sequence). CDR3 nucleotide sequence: TGTGCCAGCAGCCAAGATAGTGGGTCAGGATATGGCTACACCTTC. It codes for CASSQDSGSGYGYTF.

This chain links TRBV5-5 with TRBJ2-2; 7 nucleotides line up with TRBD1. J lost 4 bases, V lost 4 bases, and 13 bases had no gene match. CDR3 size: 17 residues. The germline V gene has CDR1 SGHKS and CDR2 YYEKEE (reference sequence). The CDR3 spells CASSLAPQGVATGELFF. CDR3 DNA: TGTGCCAGCAGCCTCGCCCCCCAGGGGGTCGCCACCGGGGAGCTGTTTTTT.

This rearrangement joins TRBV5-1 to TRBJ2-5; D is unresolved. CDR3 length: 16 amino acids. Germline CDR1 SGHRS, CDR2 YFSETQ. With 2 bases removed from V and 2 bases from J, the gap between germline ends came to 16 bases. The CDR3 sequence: CASSFSVVRDQETQYF. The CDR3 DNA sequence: TGCGCCAGCAGCTTCAGCGTCGTTCGTGATCAAGAGACCCAGTACTTC.

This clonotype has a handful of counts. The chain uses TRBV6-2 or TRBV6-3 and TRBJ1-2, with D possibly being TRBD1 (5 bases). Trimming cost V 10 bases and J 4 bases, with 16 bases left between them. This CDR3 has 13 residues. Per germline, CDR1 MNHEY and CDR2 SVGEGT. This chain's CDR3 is CAISGLLAYGYTF. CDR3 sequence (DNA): TGTGCCATCTCGGGACTGCTAGCCTATGGCTACACCTTC.

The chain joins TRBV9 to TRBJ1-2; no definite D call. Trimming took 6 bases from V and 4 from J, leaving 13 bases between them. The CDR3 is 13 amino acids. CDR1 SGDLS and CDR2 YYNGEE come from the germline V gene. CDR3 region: CASTQTLGYGYTF. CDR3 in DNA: TGTGCCAGCACACAGACTCTGGGCTATGGCTACACCTTC.

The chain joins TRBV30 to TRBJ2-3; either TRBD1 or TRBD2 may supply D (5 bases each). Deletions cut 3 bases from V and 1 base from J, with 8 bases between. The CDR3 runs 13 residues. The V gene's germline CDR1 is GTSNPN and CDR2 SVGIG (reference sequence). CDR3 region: CAWRVGGTDTQYF. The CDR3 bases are TGTGCCTGGAGGGTGGGGGGCACAGATACGCAGTATTTT.

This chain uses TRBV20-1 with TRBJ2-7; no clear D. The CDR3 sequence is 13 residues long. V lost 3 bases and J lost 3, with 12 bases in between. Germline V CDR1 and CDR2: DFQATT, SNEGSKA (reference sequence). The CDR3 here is CSASVGPVYEQYF. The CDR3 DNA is TGCAGTGCTAGTGTCGGCCCCGTCTACGAGCAGTACTTC.

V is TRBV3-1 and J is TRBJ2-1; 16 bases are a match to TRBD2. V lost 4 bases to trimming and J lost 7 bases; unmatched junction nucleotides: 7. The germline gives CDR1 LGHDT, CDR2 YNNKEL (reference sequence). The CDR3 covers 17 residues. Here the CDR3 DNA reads TGTGCCAGCAGCCTCGGGACTAGCGGGGGGGCTGGGAATGAGCAGTTCTTC. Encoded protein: CASSLGTSGGAGNEQFF.

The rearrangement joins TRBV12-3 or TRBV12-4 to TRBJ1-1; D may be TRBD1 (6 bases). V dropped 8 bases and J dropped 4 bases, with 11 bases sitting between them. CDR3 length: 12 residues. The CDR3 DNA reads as TGTGCCAGCGGGGGGCTAGCCACTGAAGCTTTCTTT. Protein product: CASGGLATEAFF.

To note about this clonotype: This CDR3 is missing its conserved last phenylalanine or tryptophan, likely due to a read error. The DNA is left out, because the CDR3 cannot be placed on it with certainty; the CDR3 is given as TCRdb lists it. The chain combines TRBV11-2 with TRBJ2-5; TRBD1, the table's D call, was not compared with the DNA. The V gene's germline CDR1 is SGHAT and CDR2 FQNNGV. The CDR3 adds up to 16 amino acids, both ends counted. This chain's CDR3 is CASSLGLTVGGYTFGS.

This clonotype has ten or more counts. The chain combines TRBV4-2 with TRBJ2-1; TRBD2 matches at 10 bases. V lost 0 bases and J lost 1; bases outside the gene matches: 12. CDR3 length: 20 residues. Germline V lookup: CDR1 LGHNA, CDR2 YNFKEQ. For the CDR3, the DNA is TGTGCCAGCAGCCAAGATGTGGGGGTAGCGGGGGGCGGGTCCTACAATGAGCAGTTCTTC. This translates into CASSQDVGVAGGGSYNEQFF.

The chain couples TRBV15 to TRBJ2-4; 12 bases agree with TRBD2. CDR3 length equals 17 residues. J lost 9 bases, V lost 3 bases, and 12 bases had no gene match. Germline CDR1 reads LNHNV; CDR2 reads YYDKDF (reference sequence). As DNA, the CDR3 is TGTGCCACCAGCAGGGGACTAGCGGGTCCAGAGTCGGGCATTCAGTACTTC. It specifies CATSRGLAGPESGIQYF.

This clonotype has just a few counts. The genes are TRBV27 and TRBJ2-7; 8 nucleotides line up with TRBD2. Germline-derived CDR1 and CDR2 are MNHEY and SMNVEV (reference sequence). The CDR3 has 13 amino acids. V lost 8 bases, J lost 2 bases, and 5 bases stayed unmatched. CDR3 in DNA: TGTGCCAGCCGGGAGGGTAGTACCTACGAGCAGTACTTC. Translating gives CASREGSTYEQYF.

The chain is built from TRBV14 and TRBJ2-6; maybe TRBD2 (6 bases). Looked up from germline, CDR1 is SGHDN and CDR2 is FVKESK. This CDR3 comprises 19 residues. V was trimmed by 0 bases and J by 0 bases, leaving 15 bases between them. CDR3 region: CASSQEPGGAFSGANVLTF. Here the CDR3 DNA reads TGTGCCAGCAGCCAAGAGCCTGGCGGGGCCTTCTCTGGGGCCAACGTCCTGACTTTC.

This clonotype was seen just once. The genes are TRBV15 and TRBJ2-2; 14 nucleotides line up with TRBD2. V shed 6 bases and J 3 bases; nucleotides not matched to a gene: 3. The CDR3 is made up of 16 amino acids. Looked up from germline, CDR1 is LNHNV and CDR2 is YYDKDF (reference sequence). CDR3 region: CATRTSGGAYTGELFF. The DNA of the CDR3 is TGTGCCACCAGGACTAGCGGGGGGGCTTACACCGGGGAGCTGTTTTTT.

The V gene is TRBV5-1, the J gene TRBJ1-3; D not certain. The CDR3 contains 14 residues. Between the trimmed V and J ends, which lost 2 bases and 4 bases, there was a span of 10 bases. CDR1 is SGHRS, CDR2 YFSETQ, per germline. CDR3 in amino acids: CASSLGSTGNTIYF. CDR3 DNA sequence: TGCGCCAGCAGCTTAGGGAGTACCGGAAACACCATATATTTT.

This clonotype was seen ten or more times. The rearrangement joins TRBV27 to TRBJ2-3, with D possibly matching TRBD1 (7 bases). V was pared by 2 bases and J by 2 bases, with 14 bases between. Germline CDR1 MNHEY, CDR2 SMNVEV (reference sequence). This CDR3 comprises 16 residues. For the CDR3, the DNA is TGTGCCAGCAGTTTACGCGGGACAGTAGACACAGATACGCAGTATTTT. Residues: CASSLRGTVDTDTQYF.

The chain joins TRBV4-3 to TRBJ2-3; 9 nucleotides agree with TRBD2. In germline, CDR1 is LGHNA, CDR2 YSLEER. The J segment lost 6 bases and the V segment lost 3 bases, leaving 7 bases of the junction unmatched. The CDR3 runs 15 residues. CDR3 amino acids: CASSQGLATGDTQYF. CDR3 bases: TGCGCCAGCAGCCAGGGACTAGCTACCGGGGATACGCAGTATTTT.

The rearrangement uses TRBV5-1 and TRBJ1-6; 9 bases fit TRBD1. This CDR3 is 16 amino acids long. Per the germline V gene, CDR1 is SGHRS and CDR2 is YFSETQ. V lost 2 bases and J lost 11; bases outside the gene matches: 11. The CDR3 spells CASSLTPGQGYAPLHF. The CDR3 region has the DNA TGCGCCAGCAGCTTAACACCGGGACAGGGTTACGCACCCCTCCACTTT.

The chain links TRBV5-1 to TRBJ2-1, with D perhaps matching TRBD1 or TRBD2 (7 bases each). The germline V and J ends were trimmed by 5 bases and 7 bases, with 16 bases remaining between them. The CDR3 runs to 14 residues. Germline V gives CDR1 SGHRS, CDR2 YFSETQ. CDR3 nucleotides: TGCGCCAGCAGTAAAGCAGGGGGAGGGAATGAGCAGTTCTTC. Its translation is CASSKAGGGNEQFF.

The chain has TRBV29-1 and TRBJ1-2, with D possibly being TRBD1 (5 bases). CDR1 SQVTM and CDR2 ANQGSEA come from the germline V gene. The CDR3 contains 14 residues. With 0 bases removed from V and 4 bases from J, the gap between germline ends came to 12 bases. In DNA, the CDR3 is TGCAGCGTTGAAGAGCGGGGCAGTACCTATGGCTACACCTTC. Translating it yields CSVEERGSTYGYTF.

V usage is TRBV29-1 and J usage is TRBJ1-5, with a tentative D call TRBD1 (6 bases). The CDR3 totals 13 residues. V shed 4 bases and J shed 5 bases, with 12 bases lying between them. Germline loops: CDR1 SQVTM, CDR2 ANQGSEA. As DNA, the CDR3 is TGCAGCGTTGTATGGGGGCTCGATCAGCCCCAGCATTTT. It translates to CSVVWGLDQPQHF.

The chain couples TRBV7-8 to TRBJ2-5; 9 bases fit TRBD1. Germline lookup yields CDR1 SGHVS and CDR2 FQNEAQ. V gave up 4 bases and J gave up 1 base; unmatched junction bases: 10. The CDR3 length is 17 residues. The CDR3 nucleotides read TGTGCCAGCAGCTGGGCCGGGACAGGGTACCTCCAAGAGACCCAGTACTTC. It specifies CASSWAGTGYLQETQYF.

The CDR3 DNA follows: TGCGCCAGCAGCCAACACTCCAGCCTATCCTACGAGCAGTACTTC. It yields the protein CASSQHSSLSYEQYF. This chain links TRBV4-3 with TRBJ2-7; D is undetermined. The CDR3 sequence is 15 residues long. The V and J ends lost 2 bases and 1 base respectively, with 12 bases between them. Germline CDR1 LGHNA, CDR2 YSLEER.

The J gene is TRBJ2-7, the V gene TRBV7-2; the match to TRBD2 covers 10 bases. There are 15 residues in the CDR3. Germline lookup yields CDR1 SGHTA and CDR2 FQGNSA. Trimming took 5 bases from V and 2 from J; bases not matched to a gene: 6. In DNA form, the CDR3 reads TGTGCCAGCAGCAGAGGACTAGCGGCGACCTACGAGCAGTACTTC. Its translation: CASSRGLAATYEQYF.